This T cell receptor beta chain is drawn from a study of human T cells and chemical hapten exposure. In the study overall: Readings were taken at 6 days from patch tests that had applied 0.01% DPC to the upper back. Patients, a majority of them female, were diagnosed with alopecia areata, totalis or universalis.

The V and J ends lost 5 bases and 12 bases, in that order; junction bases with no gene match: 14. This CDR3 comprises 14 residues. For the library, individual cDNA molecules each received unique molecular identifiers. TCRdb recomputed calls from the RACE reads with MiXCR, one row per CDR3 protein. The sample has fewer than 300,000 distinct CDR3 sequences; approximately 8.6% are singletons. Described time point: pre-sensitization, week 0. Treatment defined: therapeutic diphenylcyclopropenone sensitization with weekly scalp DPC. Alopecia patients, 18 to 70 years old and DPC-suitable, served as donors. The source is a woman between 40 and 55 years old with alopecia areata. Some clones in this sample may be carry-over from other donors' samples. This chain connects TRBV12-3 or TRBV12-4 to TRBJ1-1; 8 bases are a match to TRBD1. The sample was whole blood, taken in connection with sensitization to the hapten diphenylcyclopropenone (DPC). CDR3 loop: CASSPRETGVMSFF. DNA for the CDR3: TGTGCCAGCAGTCCCCGAGAGACAGGGGTGATGTCTTTCTTT.